The clone carrying this T cell receptor beta chain was picked up one time. Those patients with uncontrolled infection, other autoimmune disease, pregnancy or lactation were excluded. Amplification yielded TCR beta CDR3 regions, with RNA transcripts as the source. TCR CDR3 underwent first-round RT-PCR with the HTBI primer set. TCRdb used MiXCR to reprocess the multiplex PCR reads, holding one entry per CDR3 protein. Found here are 300,000 to 450,000 distinct CDR3 sequences, 18% of them singletons; the top ten hold 35% to 45%. This specimen comes from a study of T cells in Graves' hyperthyroidism and ophthalmopathy. Sample: blood. The receptor was derived from a man between 18 and 35 years old with Graves' ophthalmopathy.

CDR3 in DNA: TGTGCCAGCAGGCCAGGTAGCGGGAGGAACACAGATACGCAGTATTTT. Protein: CASRPGSGRNTDTQYF. V gene TRBV2 combines with J gene TRBJ2-3, with 10 bases identical to TRBD2. The CDR3 has 16 amino acids. V was clipped by 6 bases and J by 2 bases; unmatched bases: 8. Germline V gene data show CDR1 as SNHLY and CDR2 as FYNNEI.